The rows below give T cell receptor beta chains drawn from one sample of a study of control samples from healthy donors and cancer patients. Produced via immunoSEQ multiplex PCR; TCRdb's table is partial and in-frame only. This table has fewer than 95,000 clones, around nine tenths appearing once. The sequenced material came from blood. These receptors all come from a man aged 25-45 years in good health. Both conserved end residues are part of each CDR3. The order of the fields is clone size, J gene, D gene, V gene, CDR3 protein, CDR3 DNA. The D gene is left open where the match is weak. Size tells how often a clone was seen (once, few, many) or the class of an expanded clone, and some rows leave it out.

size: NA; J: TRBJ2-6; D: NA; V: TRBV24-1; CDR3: CATSPGAGANVLTF; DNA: TGTGCCACCAGTCCAGGGGCTGGGGCCAACGTCCTGACTTTC
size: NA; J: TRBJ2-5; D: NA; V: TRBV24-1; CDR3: CATSDLRQGETQYF; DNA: TGTGCCACCAGTGATTTGCGTCAGGGGGAGACCCAGTACTTC
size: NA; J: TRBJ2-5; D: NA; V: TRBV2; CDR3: CASTTDRYQETQYF; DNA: TGTGCCAGCACCACTGACAGATACCAAGAGACCCAGTACTTC
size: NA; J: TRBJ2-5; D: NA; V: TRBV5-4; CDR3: CASSLALQWQGRETQYF; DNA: TGTGCCAGCAGCTTGGCCCTACAGTGGCAGGGAAGAGAGACCCAGTACTTC
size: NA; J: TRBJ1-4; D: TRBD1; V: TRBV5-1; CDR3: CASSPGQGESEKLFF; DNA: TGCGCCAGCAGCCCTGGACAGGGGGAGTCAGAAAAACTGTTTTTT
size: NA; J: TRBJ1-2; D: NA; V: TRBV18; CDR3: CASSPLTGSYGYTF; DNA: TGTGCCAGCTCACCACTCACAGGGTCCTATGGCTACACCTTC
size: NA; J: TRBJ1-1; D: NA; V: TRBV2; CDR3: CASASGTHTEAFF; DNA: TGTGCCAGCGCATCCGGGACGCACACTGAAGCTTTCTTT
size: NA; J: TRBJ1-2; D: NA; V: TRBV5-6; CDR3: CASSLDGREPNYGYTF; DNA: TGTGCCAGCAGCTTGGACGGCCGGGAACCAAACTATGGCTACACCTTC
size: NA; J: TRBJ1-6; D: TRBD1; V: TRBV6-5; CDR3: CASSLNRGSYNSPLHF; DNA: TGTGCCAGCAGTTTAAACAGGGGTAGCTATAATTCACCCCTCCACTTT
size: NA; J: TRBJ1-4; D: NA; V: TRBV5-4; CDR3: CASSLGQPNEKLFF; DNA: TGTGCCAGCAGCCTTGGACAGCCTAATGAAAAACTGTTTTTT
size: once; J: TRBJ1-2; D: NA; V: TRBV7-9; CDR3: CASSLGGPDGYTF; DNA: TGTGCCAGCAGCTTAGGGGGGCCTGATGGCTACACCTTC
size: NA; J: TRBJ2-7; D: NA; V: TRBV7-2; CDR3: CASGQYADEQYF; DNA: TGTGCCAGCGGCCAGTATGCTGACGAGCAGTACTTC
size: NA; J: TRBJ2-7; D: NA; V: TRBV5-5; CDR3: CASSPLGVGPYEQYF; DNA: TGTGCCAGCAGCCCGTTGGGAGTGGGGCCCTACGAGCAGTACTTC
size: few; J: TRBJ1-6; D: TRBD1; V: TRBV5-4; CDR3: CASSGQVGHNSPLHF; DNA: TGTGCCAGCAGCGGACAGGTCGGCCATAATTCACCCCTCCACTTT
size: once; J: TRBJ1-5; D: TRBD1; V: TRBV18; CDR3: CASSPDRGQPQHF; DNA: TGTGCCAGCTCACCGGACAGGGGACAGCCCCAGCATTTT
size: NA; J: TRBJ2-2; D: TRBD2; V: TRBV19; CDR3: CASSLAGINTGELFF; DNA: TGTGCCAGTTCACTAGCGGGGATAAACACCGGGGAGCTGTTTTTT
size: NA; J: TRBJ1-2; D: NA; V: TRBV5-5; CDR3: CASSPGRGNYGYTF; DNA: TGTGCCAGCAGCCCGGGGAGGGGAAACTATGGCTACACCTTC
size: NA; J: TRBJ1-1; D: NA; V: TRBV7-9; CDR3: CASSLAFLRDWNTEAFF; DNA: TGTGCCAGCAGCTTAGCATTCCTACGGGATTGGAACACTGAAGCTTTCTTT
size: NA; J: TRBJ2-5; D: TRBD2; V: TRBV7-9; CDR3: CASSREVQETQYF; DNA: TGTGCCAGCAGCCGGGAGGTCCAAGAGACCCAGTACTTC
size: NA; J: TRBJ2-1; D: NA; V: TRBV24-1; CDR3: CATSDLRVPAEQFF; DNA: TGTGCCACCAGTGATTTGAGAGTGCCGGCTGAGCAGTTCTTC
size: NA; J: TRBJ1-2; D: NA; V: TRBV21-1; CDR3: CASTNHPTGYYGYTF; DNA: TGTGCCAGCACCAACCACCCCACAGGATACTATGGCTACACCTTC
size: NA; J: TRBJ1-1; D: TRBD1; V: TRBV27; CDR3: CASSSPARGFEAFF; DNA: TGTGCCAGCAGTAGCCCCGCCAGGGGGTTTGAAGCTTTCTTT
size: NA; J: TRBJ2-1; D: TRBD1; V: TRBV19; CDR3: CASSIRIGTGARNEQFF; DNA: TGTGCCAGTAGTATAAGAATAGGGACAGGGGCGCGGAATGAGCAGTTCTTC
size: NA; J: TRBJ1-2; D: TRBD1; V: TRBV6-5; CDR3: CASSYWGQGDVGYTF; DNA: TGTGCCAGCAGTTACTGGGGACAGGGGGATGTTGGCTACACCTTC
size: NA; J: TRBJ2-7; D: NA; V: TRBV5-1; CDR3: CASSLSGGPSSYEQYF; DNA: TGCGCCAGCAGCTTGTCTGGGGGGCCGTCCTCCTACGAGCAGTACTTC
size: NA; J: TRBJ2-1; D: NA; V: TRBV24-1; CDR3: CATSDFGTSYNEQFF; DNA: TGTGCCACCAGTGATTTCGGGACGTCTTACAATGAGCAGTTCTTC
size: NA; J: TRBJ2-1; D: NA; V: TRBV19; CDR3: CASSTSGHYNEQFF; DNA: TGTGCCAGTAGTACATCGGGCCACTACAATGAGCAGTTCTTC
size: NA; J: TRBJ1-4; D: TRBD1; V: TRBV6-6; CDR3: CASSLVPGQGRNEKLFF; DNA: TGTGCCAGCAGTCTAGTCCCGGGACAGGGTAGGAATGAAAAACTGTTTTTT
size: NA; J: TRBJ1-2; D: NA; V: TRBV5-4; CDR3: CASSLDTGNGYTF; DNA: TGTGCCAGCAGCTTGGATACAGGGAATGGCTACACCTTC
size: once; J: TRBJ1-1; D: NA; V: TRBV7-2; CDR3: CASSLTGLNTEAFF; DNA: TGTGCCAGCAGCTTAACAGGGCTGAACACTGAAGCTTTCTTT
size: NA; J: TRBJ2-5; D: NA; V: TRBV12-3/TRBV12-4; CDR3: CASSSPAQETQYF; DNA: TGTGCCAGCAGTTCCCCAGCGCAAGAGACCCAGTACTTC
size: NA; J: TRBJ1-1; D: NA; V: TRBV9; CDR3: CASSGWSNTEAFF; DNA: TGTGCCAGCAGCGGGTGGTCGAACACTGAAGCTTTCTTT
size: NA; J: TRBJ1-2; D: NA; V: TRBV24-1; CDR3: CATSDTPGAPNYGYTF; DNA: TGTGCCACCAGTGACACACCAGGGGCTCCGAACTATGGCTACACCTTC
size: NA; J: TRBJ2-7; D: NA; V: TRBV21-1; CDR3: CASSPPRDSSYEQYF; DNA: TGTGCCAGCAGCCCCCCCCGGGACAGCTCCTACGAGCAGTACTTC
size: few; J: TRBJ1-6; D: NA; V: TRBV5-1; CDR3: CASSLVLSSYNSPLHF; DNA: TGCGCCAGCAGCTTGGTTTTGAGCTCCTATAATTCACCCCTCCACTTT
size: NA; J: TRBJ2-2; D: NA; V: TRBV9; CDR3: CASSMNRGSDTGELFF; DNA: TGTGCCAGCAGCATGAATAGGGGATCGGACACCGGGGAGCTGTTTTTT
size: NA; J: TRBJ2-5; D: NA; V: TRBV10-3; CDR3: CAISKRVEETQYF; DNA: TGTGCCATCAGTAAGCGGGTCGAAGAGACCCAGTACTTC
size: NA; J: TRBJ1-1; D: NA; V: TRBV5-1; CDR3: CASSLEPVMNTEAFF; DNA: TGCGCCAGCAGCTTGGAACCAGTGATGAACACTGAAGCTTTCTTT
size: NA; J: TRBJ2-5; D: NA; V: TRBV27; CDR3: CASSRQYLLQETQYF; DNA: TGTGCCAGCAGTCGTCAATACTTGCTCCAAGAGACCCAGTACTTC
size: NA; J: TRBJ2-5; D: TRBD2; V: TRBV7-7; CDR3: CASSLAGGYQETQYF; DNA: TGTGCCAGCAGCTTAGCGGGGGGGTACCAAGAGACCCAGTACTTC
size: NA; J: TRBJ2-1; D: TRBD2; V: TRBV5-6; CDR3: CASSLRSGGAYEQFF; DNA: TGTGCCAGCAGCTTGCGTAGCGGGGGGGCCTATGAGCAGTTCTTC
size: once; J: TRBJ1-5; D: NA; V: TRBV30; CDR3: CAWSVGGGRNQPQHF; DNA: TGTGCCTGGAGTGTTGGGGGGGGGCGCAATCAGCCCCAGCATTTT
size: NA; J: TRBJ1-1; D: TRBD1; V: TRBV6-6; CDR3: CASSWGQGYTEAFF; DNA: TGTGCCAGCAGTTGGGGACAGGGGTACACTGAAGCTTTCTTT
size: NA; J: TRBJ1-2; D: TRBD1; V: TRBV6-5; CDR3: CASSYEPGGRRGYTF; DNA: TGTGCCAGCAGTTACGAGCCAGGGGGCCGTAGAGGCTACACCTTC
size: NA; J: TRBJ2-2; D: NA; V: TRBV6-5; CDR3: CASSYVGTGFTGELFF; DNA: TGTGCCAGCAGTTACGTAGGGACTGGGTTTACCGGGGAGCTGTTTTTT
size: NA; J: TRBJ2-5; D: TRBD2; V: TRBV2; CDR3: CASSEALGTSGARGETQYF; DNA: TGTGCCAGCAGTGAAGCGCTGGGGACTAGCGGGGCCCGCGGGGAGACCCAGTACTTC
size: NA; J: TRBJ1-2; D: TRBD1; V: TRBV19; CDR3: CASDRGSDGYTF; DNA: TGTGCCAGCGACAGGGGTAGCGATGGCTACACCTTC
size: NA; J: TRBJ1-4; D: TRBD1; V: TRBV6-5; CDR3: CASKRTGINEKLFF; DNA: TGTGCCAGCAAACGGACAGGGATTAATGAAAAACTGTTTTTT
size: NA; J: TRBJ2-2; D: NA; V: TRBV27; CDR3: CASSFSVAGELFF; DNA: TGTGCCAGCAGTTTCTCGGTCGCCGGGGAGCTGTTTTTT
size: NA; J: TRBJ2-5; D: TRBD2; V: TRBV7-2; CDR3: CASSSSWRGGRETQYF; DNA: TGTGCCAGCAGCTCCTCGTGGCGGGGGGGACGAGAGACCCAGTACTTC
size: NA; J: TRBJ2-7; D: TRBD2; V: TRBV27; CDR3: CASRWVGSSGSYEQYF; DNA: TGTGCCAGCAGGTGGGTGGGGAGTAGCGGGAGCTACGAGCAGTACTTC
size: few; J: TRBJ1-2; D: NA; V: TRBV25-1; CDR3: CASSDLGYGYTF; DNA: TGTGCCAGCAGTGACCTGGGCTATGGCTACACCTTC
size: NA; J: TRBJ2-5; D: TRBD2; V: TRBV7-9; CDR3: CASCPGTSGQETQYF; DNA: TGTGCCAGCTGTCCCGGGACTAGCGGCCAAGAGACCCAGTACTTC
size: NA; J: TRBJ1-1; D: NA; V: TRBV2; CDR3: CASSVGSRVTEAFF; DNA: TGTGCCAGCAGTGTGGGGTCCAGGGTTACTGAAGCTTTCTTT
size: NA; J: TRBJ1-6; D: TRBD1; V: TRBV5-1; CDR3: CASSLGTGPESPLHF; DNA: TGCGCCAGCAGCTTGGGGACAGGGCCGGAATCACCCCTCCACTTT
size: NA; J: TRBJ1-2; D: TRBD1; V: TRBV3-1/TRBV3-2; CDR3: CASSLDRANYGYTF; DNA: TGTGCCAGCAGCCTGGACAGGGCCAACTATGGCTACACCTTC
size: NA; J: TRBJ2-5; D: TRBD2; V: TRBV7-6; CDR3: CASSLTSGARETQYF; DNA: TGTGCCAGCAGCCTTACTAGCGGGGCGCGGGAGACCCAGTACTTC
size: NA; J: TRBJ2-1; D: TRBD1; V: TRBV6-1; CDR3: CASSEPGGSYNEQFF; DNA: TGTGCCAGCAGTGAGCCAGGGGGTTCCTACAATGAGCAGTTCTTC
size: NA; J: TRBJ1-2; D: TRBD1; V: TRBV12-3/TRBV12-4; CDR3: CASSFGDSYGYTF; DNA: TGTGCCAGCAGTTTTGGGGACAGCTATGGCTACACCTTC